This section outlines one T cell receptor (beta chain) sequence together with its context. Its antigen is undetermined. Sequenced by immunoSEQ multiplex PCR; TCRdb stores in-frame clones only, minus some. In the table there are about 140,000 clones, about 93% of which are singletons. Germline lookup yields CDR1 MNHEY and CDR2 SMNVEV (reference sequence). Trimming removed 0 bases at V and 9 bases at J, with 14 bases between. The CDR3 covers 14 residues. These data belong to a study of CD4+ T cells in melanoma. General study points: Diverse differentiation states were reported for melanoma neoantigen-specific CD4+ T cells. A reported correlation linked neoantigen-specific CD4+ T cells to CD8+, macrophage and B cell function.

This receptor was obtained from a human donor with melanoma. The gene calls are TRBV27 and TRBJ1-1; maybe TRBD1 (6 bases). The CDR3 region is CASSLSSGQGKAFF. The CDR3 DNA follows: TGTGCCAGCAGTTTATCAAGTGGGCAGGGGAAAGCTTTCTTT.